This TCR beta chain was identified in a study of cytomegalovirus exposure and HLA in healthy donors (dated by TCRdb to the late 2010s). With respect to the entire study: In an earlier analysis of several hundred of the donors, under 300 Gb of sequence data and approximately 100 million unique TCR beta sequences from roughly 200 million T cells were reported. Class I and class II HLA loci were covered by the typing at four-digit resolution. The number of donors typed differed by locus, with about 629-630 for A, B, C, DRB1 and DQB1, 522 for DQA1, over 600 for DPA1, and over 400 for DPB1. Genome-wide SNP genotypes for about 60% of the roughly 700 donors were used in a later genetic analysis, which treated that subset as a discovery cohort. An earlier analysis of several hundred of the donors applied high-throughput TCR beta sequencing to assess whether each TCR beta V gene segment acted as functional or pseudogenic. Four to six DR-DQ haplotypes were handled as single units for association and clustering, since linkage in the cohort was strong. All discovery cohort repertoires had been generated using a single sequencing platform. Donor age, sex, ethnicity and CMV serostatus were compiled together with the repertoire data. Along with the roughly 670-subject first cohort, a separate validation cohort of over a hundred different subjects was used. Across 300 to 400 genotyped donors of the cohort, an average of approximately 240,000 unique TCR beta nucleotide sequences per donor were sequenced, and approximately 19% of those sequences were non-productive. High-throughput TCR immunosequencing, statistical association of individual TCRs with disease status, and machine learning were combined to predict cytomegalovirus infection status. The study used immunosequencing to profile the T cell repertoires of 666 subjects and linked those repertoires to cytomegalovirus serostatus. The study was designed to test whether signatures of past pathogen exposure could be identified by cataloging public T cell receptors. Roughly 300 gigabases of sequencing data and around 87 million unique TCR sequences were included in an early release covering around 600 HLA-typed donors. Of the roughly 400 genotyped donors, about 80% fell in the genetic ancestry cluster associated with self-reported Caucasian donors. Rather than using new phenotypic data, the later analysis identified candidate immune exposures from TCR beta sequences and from how often those sequences occurred across donors. To study patterns of TCR occurrence, a later analysis re-analyzed previously published TCR beta repertoires from just over 650 donors and added high-resolution HLA genotyping.

What the work shows at the level of the full study, not this receptor alone: The authors suggested that the approach could potentially be extended to other disease states and immunological phenotypes. The only immune exposure information available for the cohort was CMV serostatus. Some IMGT-functional V segments, including TRBV6-2 and TRBV6-3, could not be told apart with the 87-base-pair reads, so those segments were excluded. In a later genetic analysis, fewer N-insertions in productive TCRs were reported among donors in an Asian-associated ancestry cluster than the roughly 640-donor mean. The classifier was reported to diagnose cytomegalovirus status with high specificity and sensitivity in both the original and validation cohorts. Assigning TCR associations to individual alleles was difficult when HLA alleles, especially DR and DQ, strongly co-occurred. V-gene and J-gene trimming of TCR beta chains was associated with a missense DCLRE1C variant in a later genetic analysis, and the association was replicated in an independent cohort. Seventeen rarely observed V segments, including chromosome 9 orphons, were excluded from the earlier analysis of approximately 500 of the donors because counts were too low. A later analysis found that TCR association rates varied across HLA loci, with DRB1 alleles showing the most associated TCRs and HLA-C alleles the fewest. The study listed approximately 150 TCR beta chains as associated with cytomegalovirus. An earlier analysis of 450 to 750 of the donors showed that most TCR beta V segments appeared in productive rearrangements either about 87% or about 30% of the time, which broadly matched IMGT annotations. Most TCR sequences were observed very rarely across donors, whereas some public TCRs were present in many individuals. The sequencing pipeline was judged likely to have produced a cluster of highly shared sequence variants as a technical artifact. In a later analysis, HLA-associated TCR beta chains showed more clonal expansion and lower generation probabilities than non-associated chains that were equally common. A later analysis reported that several top co-occurrence clusters appeared linked to parvovirus B19, influenza, CMV and Epstein-Barr virus. This cohort had only TCR beta chains sequenced, and the lack of alpha or paired-chain data limited which features could be detected. In a later analysis, most CMV-associated TCR beta chains were found to appear HLA-restricted, with HLA associations seemingly driven largely by CMV exposure. Because HLA typing was unavailable for some donors at each locus, only the typed subset was used in association tests. The presence/absence analyses assumed that sequencing depth was roughly uniform across donors, and that assumption may not be true. A further reported finding was that TCR beta sequences accurately predicted the HLA-A and HLA-B alleles for most subjects in the first cohort. A later analysis associated approximately 17,000 TCR beta sequences with specific HLA alleles at a false discovery rate of 0.05. Correlated functional status among segregating V segments might reflect linkage disequilibrium, but an unknown experimental factor could not be ruled out. Three of the identified cytomegalovirus-associated TCR beta chains were confirmed in vitro to be specific for cytomegalovirus antigens.

This clone occurred a few times. Its antigen is unknown. The record has no base qualities; no much larger clone is one base away. The receptor library was made with the immunoSEQ multiplex PCR assay. For the multiplex PCR, a mixture combining 60 forward primers for TCR Vbeta segments and 13 reverse primers for TCR Jbeta segments was used. The CDR3 region of rearranged TCR beta genes was amplified from genomic DNA by a multiplex PCR assay. On the Illumina HiSeq System, the amplified TCR beta libraries were sequenced as 87-base-pair reads. Under the source paper's analysis protocol: In a later analysis, roughly 80 million unique TCR beta chains were counted across the roughly 610 repertoires, and about 10 million of these chains were shared by at least two donors. Raw reads were error-corrected and collapsed into unique sequences by a nearest-neighbor algorithm in which closely related sequences were merged to remove PCR and sequencing errors. CDR3 sequences were aligned to IMGT reference sequences to assign V, D and J gene segments. For a sequence to be retained, a match of at least six nucleotides was required to both a V gene segment and a J gene segment. Rearrangements were classified as productive when the CDR3 lacked stop codons and remained in frame with V and J, and all other rearrangements were classified as non-productive. CDR3 was defined according to IMGT convention as the region running from the second conserved V-encoded cysteine to the conserved J-encoded phenylalanine. The earlier analysis of about 590 of the donors excluded sequences that lacked an unambiguous match to a single V gene segment. In an earlier analysis of approximately 560 of the donors, a V segment was called functional when productive rearrangements were above 56.7%, and segregating when the standard deviation between donors exceeded 5%. A statistical classification framework was built for diagnosing cytomegalovirus status from the catalog of TCR beta chain sequences. In a later analysis, TCR nucleotide sequences were compared against IMGT/GENE-DB human TR gene sequences so that V and J genes could be assigned. The TCRdist pipeline was used in a later analysis to assign CDR3 sequences and most-parsimonious VDJ recombination scenarios. A later analysis defined each TCR beta chain by its CDR3 amino acid sequence plus V-gene family, and excluded reads lacking a unique V-gene family. In a later analysis, 450 to 600 highly shared, low-generation-probability nucleotide sequences were removed to address suspected cross-contamination and a sequencing artifact. For each public chain, a later analysis derived a clonal expansion index from normalized ranks of inferred template counts within each repertoire. A later analysis computed generation probabilities with a VDJ recombination model fitted to out-of-frame rearrangements, and checked the results against IGoR. In a later analysis, TCR-TCR, TCR-HLA and TCR-CMV co-occurrence was scored with hypergeometric tests, and a repertoire-size bias correction was applied to TCR pairs. False discovery rates were estimated in a later analysis by permuting HLA or CMV assignments 20 times. In a later analysis, co-occurring TCRs were grouped using DBSCAN, and TCRdist sequence similarity was added for clustering within HLA-allele-positive subsets. Co-occurrence clustering excluded repertoires with fewer than 30,000 or more than 120,000 public chains, plus five with anomalous nucleotide sharing. TCRdb retrieved this table from immuneACCESS and kept in-frame rearrangements only. Not all clones are present; in checked studies, unresolved V genes account for under half, and no reason is known for the remainder. For V, J and clone size, that table is used; D and trimming come from the DNA. The sample profile shows approximately 110,000 clones; 76% of them were found once. The leading ten clones occupy around 7.7% of the sample.

From a lookup of the germline V gene (reference sequence), CDR1 and CDR2 are MNHEY and SMNVEV. Inclusive of the bounding cysteine and phenylalanine, the CDR3 is 14 residues long. CDR3 DNA is the only sequence kept; it has 42 bases, read in frame from the first base. The trim is 7 bases for V and 0 bases for J, with a gap of 10 bases between the germline ends. The cohort consisted of hundreds of healthy bone marrow donors. All cohort members were sampled while nominally healthy, although unrecorded immune exposures were likely present. The donor was CMV seropositive and belonged to the group of 250 to 350 seropositive cohort members. Each donor provided a peripheral blood sample, and peripheral blood mononuclear cells were used for TCR beta sequencing. Genomic DNA extraction from the blood cell samples was performed with the Qiagen DNeasy Blood Extraction Kit.

The V gene is TRBV27 and the J gene is TRBJ2-1, with a tentative D gene TRBD1 over 6 matching bases. Material for sequencing was PBMCs. The clonotype was recovered from a woman in her forties or fifties in good health and CMV-seropositive. DNA sequence: TGTGCCAGCATGAGGACAGCCTCCTACAATGAGCAGTTCTTC. It translates as CASMRTASYNEQFF.